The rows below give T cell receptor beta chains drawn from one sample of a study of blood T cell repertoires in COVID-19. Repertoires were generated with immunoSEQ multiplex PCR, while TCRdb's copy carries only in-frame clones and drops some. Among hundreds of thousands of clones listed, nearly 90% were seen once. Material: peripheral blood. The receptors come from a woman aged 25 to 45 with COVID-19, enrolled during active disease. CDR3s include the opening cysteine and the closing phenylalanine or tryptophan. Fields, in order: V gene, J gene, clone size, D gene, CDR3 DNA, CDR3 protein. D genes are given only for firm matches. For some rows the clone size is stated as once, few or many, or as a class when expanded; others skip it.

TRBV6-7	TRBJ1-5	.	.	TGTGCCAGCAGTTACTCACCCCAGGGTAGATGGAATCAGCCCCAGCATTTT	CASSYSPQGRWNQPQHF
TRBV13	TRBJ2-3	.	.	TGTGCCAGCAGCTTTAGCCGGGACTCAGATACGCAGTATTTT	CASSFSRDSDTQYF
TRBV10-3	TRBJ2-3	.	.	TGTGCCACAAAGGGGGGACAGCGCACAGATACGCAGTATTTT	CATKGGQRTDTQYF
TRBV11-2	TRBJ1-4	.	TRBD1	TGTGCCAGCAGTCTAGACAGGGGGGGCGAAAAACTGTTTTTT	CASSLDRGGEKLFF
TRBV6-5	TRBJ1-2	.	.	TGTGCCAGCAGGGAGCGGGTTGGGGGCTACACCTTC	CASRERVGGYTF
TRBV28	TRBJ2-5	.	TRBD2	TGTGCCACCGGGACTAGCGGGGGGGAGCGAGAGACCCAGTACTTC	CATGTSGGERETQYF
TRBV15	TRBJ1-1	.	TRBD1	TGTGCCACCAGCAGAGCAGGGGGACAGAACACTGAAGCTTTCTTT	CATSRAGGQNTEAFF
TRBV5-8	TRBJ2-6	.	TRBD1	TGTGCCATAACGGACAGGGGGCATGGGGCCAACGTCCTGACTTTC	CAITDRGHGANVLTF
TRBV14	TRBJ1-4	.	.	TGTGCCAGCAGCCAAGAAGTAAGGGGGGGAAAACTGTTTTTT	CASSQEVRGGKLFF
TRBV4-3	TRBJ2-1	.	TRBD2	TGCGCCAGCAGCCAAGGGGTATTAAGCGGGGATGAGCAGTTCTTC	CASSQGVLSGDEQFF
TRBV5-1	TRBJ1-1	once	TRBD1	TGCGCCAGCAGCGGGGACAGAGGGTTTGAAGCTTTCTTT	CASSGDRGFEAFF
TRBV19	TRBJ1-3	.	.	TGTGCCAGTTCCCTCCCCGGGGATGCATGGGCTGGAAACACCATATATTTT	CASSLPGDAWAGNTIYF
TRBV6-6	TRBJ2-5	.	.	TGTGCCAGCAGTTACCCAGACACAAAAGAGACCCAGTACTTC	CASSYPDTKETQYF
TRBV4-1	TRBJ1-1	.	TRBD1	TGCGCCAGCAGCCAAGTAGACAGGGGCGGTACTGAAGCTTTCTTT	CASSQVDRGGTEAFF
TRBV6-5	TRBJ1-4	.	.	TGTGCCAGCAGCCTCCAGGGCTATGGCGAAAAACTGTTTTTT	CASSLQGYGEKLFF
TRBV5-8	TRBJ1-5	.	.	TGTGCCAGCACCTCGGGTCAGCCCCAGCATTTT	CASTSGQPQHF
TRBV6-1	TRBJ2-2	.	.	TGTGCCAGCAGTGAAATGAGGACCGGGGAGCTGTTTTTT	CASSEMRTGELFF
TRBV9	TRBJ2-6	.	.	TGTGCCAGCAGCGCAGGACTGTTCTCTGGGGCCAACGTCCTGACTTTC	CASSAGLFSGANVLTF
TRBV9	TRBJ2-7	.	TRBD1	TGTGCCAGCAGCCTTCGATCGACAGGGGGACCCTACGAGCAGTACTTC	CASSLRSTGGPYEQYF
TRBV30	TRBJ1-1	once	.	TGTGCCGGACAGATGAACACTGAAGCTTTCTTT	CAGQMNTEAFF
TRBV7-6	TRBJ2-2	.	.	TGTGCCAGCAGCGAGCGGGTCGAGGGGGCGGCCGGGGAGCTGTTTTTT	CASSERVEGAAGELFF
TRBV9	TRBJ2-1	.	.	TGTGCCAGCAGCGTAGGTCTGGACAGTCTAAATGAGCAGTTCTTC	CASSVGLDSLNEQFF
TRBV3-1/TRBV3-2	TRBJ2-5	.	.	TGTGCCAGCAGCCAAGATCTGGCAAGCGGGACCCAGTACTTC	CASSQDLASGTQYF
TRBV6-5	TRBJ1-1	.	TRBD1	TGTGCCAGCGGACCTTGGACAGGGTGGAACACTGAAGCTTTCTTT	CASGPWTGWNTEAFF
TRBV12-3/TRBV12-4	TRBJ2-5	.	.	TGTGCCAGCAGTTATTCAGGGGTCGAGACCCAGTACTTC	CASSYSGVETQYF
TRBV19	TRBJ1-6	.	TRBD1	TGTGCCAGTAGTATGGCGGACAGGGTCAATTCACCCCTCCACTTT	CASSMADRVNSPLHF
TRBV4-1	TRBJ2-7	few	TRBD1	TGCGCCAGCAGCCAAGAGGGTTTGGGACAGGCCTACGAGCAGTACTTC	CASSQEGLGQAYEQYF
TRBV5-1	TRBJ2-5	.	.	TGCGCCAGCAGCGCCCAGGGGACCCAGTACTTC	CASSAQGTQYF
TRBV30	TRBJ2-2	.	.	TGTGCCTGGGGGCGCACCGACACCGGGGAGCTGTTTTTT	CAWGRTDTGELFF
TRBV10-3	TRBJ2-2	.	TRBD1	TGTGCCATCAGTGGGACAGGGGGTGACACCGGGGAGCTGTTTTTT	CAISGTGGDTGELFF
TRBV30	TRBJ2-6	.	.	TGTGCCTGGAGGTTACAGGCTTCTGGGGCCAACGTCCTGACTTTC	CAWRLQASGANVLTF
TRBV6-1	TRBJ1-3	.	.	TGTGCCAGCAGTGAAGCGCTAGGGGCAGGAAACACCATATATTTT	CASSEALGAGNTIYF
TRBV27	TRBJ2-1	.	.	TGTGCCAGCAGTTTATCGGGGAGCTCCTACAATGAGCAGTTCTTC	CASSLSGSSYNEQFF
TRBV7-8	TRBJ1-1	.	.	TGTGCCAGCAGCTTAGCAGGGGTTGGGAACACTGAAGCTTTCTTT	CASSLAGVGNTEAFF
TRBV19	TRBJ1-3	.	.	TGTGCCAGTTATTACAGGGAAACCAACACCATATATTTT	CASYYRETNTIYF
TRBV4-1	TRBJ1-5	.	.	TGCGCCAGCAGCCAAGTATGGGGCCAGCCCCAGCATTTT	CASSQVWGQPQHF
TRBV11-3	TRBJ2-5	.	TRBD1	TGTGCCAGCAGCTTAGAGTCCGACAGGGTACGAGAGACCCAGTACTTC	CASSLESDRVRETQYF
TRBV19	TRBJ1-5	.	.	TGTGCCAGTAGTCCCTTGGGTGGAGGGTATCAGCCCCAGCATTTT	CASSPLGGGYQPQHF
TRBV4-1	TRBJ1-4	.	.	TGCGCCAGCAGCCAACCCGGGGCTAATGAAAAACTGTTTTTT	CASSQPGANEKLFF
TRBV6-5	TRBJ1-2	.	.	TGTGCCAGCAGTTACTCATCCGGTTTAGGCTACACCTTC	CASSYSSGLGYTF
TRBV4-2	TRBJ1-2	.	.	TGTGCCAGCAGCCAAGAGGCAGGTATAGGCGGCTACACCTTC	CASSQEAGIGGYTF
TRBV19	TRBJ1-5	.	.	TGTGCCAGTAGTAAAGCGATAACAGGGAGGGATCAGCCCCAGCATTTT	CASSKAITGRDQPQHF
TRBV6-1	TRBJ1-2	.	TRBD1	TGTGCCAGCAGTGAGCAAGGGACAGTTCTATGGAGCTACACCTTC	CASSEQGTVLWSYTF
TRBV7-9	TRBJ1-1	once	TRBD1	TGTGCCAGCAGCCGAGGACAGGGCGGGGGTTTCAACACTGAAGCTTTCTTT	CASSRGQGGGFNTEAFF
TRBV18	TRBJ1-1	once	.	TGTGCCAGCTCACCCTTAAACAGGCGCAACACTGAAGCTTTCTTT	CASSPLNRRNTEAFF
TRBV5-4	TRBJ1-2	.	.	TGTGCCAGCAGCTTTTTAGGGAGCTATGGCTACACCTTC	CASSFLGSYGYTF
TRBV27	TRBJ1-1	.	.	TGTGCCAGCAGTGCACCCTGTGCAGAGAACACTGAAGCTTTCTTT	CASSAPCAENTEAFF
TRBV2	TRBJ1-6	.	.	TGTGCCAGCGCCCAACGGGGTACAGATTCACCCCTCCACTTT	CASAQRGTDSPLHF
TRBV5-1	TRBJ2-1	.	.	TGCGCCAGCAGCCTCCCGGACAGCGGTGAGCAGTTCTTC	CASSLPDSGEQFF
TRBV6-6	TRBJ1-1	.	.	TGTGCCAGCAGTTACAATCCGGGTTTGAACACTGAAGCTTTCTTT	CASSYNPGLNTEAFF